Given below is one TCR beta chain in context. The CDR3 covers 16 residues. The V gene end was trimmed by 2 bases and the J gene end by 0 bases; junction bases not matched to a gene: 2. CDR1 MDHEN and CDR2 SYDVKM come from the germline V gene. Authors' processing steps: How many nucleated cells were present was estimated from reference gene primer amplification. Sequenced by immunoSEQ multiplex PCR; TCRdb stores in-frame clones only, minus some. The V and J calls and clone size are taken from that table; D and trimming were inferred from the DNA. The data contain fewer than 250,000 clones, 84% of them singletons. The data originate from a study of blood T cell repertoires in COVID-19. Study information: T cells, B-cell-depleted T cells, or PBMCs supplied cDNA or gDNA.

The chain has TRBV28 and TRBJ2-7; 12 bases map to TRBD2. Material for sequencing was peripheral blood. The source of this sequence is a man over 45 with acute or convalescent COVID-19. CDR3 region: CASSLQLAGGSYEQYF. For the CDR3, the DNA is TGTGCCAGCAGTTTACAACTAGCGGGAGGCTCCTACGAGCAGTACTTC.